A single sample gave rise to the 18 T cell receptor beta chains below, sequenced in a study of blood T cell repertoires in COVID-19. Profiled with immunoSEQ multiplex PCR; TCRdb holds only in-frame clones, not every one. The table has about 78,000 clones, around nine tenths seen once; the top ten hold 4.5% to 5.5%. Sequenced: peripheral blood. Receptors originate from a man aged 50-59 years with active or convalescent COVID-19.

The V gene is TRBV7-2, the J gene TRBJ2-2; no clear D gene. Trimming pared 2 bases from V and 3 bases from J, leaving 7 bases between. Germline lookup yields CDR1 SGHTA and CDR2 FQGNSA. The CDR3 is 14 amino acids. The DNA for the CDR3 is TGTGCCAGCAGCTTATTGGGCGACACCGGGGAGCTGTTTTTT. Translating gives CASSLLGDTGELFF.

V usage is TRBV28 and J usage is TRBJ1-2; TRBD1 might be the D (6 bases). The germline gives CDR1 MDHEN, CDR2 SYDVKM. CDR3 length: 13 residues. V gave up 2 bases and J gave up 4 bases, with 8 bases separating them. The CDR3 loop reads CASSLGTPYGYTF. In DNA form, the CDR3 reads TGTGCCAGCAGTTTAGGGACACCCTATGGCTACACCTTC.

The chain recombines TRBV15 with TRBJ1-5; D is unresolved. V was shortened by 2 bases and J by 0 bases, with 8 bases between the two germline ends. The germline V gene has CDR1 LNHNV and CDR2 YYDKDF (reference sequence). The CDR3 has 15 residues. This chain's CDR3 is CATSRITDSNQPQHF. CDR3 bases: TGTGCCACCAGCAGAATAACAGATAGCAATCAGCCCCAGCATTTT. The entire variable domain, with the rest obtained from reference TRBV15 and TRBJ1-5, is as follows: DAMVIQNPRYQVTQFGKPVTLSCSQTLNHNVMYWYQQKSSQAPKLLFHYYDKDFNNEADTPDNFQSRRPNTSFCFLDIRSPGLGDTAMYLCATSRITDSNQPQHFGDGTRLSIL.

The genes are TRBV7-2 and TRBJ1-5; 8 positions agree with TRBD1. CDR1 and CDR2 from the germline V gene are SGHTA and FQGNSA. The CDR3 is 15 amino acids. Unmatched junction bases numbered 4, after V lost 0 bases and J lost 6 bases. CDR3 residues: CASSLAGTGFQPQHF. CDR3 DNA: TGTGCCAGCAGCTTAGCGGGGACAGGTTTTCAGCCCCAGCATTTT.

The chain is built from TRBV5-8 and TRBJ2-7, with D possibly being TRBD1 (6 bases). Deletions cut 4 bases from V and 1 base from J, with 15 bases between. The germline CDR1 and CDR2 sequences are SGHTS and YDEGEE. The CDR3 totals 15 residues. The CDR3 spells CASSRQGSGSYEQYV. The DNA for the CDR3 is TGTGCCAGCAGCCGCCAGGGGTCGGGGTCCTACGAGCAGTACGTC.

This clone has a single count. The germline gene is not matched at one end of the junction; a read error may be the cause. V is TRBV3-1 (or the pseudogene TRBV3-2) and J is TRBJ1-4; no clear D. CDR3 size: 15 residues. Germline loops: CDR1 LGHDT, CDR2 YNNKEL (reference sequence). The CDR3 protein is CANSPSAEGGEKLFF. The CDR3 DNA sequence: TGTGCCAACAGCCCTTCGGCGGAGGGAGGTGAAAAACTGTTTTTT.

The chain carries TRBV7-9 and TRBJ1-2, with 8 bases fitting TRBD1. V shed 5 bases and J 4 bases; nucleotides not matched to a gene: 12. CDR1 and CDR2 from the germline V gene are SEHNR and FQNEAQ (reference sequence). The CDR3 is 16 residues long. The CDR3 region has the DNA TGTGCCAGCAGCCCTGGAGGACAGGGACCTCGCTATGGCTACACCTTC. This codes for CASSPGGQGPRYGYTF.

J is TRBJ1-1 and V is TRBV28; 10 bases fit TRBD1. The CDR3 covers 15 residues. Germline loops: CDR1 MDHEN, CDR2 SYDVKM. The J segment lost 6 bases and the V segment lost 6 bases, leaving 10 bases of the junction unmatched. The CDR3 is CASRQGTGVVSEAFF. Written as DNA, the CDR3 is TGTGCCAGCAGGCAAGGGACAGGGGTGGTCTCTGAAGCTTTCTTT.

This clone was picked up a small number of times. In DNA, the CDR3 is TGTGCCAGCAGCTTAGTGGGGACCGGGACAGATAAAGAAGCTTTCTTT. Its protein product is CASSLVGTGTDKEAFF. The gene calls are TRBV7-9 and TRBJ1-1; TRBD1 agrees at 7 bases. V lost 1 base to trimming and J lost 8 bases; unmatched junction nucleotides: 13. This CDR3 has 16 residues. Germline-derived CDR1 and CDR2 are SEHNR and FQNEAQ (reference sequence).

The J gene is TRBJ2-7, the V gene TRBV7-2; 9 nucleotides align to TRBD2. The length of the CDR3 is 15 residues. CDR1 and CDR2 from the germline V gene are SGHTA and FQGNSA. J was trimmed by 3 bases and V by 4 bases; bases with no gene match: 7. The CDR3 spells CASSSLAGILYEQYF. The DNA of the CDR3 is TGTGCCAGCAGCTCTCTAGCGGGGATACTCTACGAGCAGTACTTC.

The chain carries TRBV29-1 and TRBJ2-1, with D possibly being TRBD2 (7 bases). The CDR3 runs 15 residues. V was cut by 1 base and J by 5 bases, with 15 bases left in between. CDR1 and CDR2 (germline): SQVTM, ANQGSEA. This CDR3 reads CSVEGNGGLNNEQFF. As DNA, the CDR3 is TGCAGCGTTGAAGGTAACGGGGGGCTTAACAATGAGCAGTTCTTC.

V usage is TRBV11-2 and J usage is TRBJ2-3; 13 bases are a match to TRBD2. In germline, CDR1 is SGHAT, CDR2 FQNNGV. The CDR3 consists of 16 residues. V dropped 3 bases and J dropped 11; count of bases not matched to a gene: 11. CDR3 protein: CASSFNTGTSGVKQYF. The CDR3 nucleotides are TGTGCCAGCAGCTTCAATACCGGGACTAGCGGGGTAAAGCAGTATTTT.

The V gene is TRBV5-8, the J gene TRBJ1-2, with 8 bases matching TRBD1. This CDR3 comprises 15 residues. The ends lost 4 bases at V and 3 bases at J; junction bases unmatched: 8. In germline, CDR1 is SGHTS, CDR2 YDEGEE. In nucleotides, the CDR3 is TGTGCCAGCAGCGGTTCCCAGGGGGCCCACTATGGCTACACCTTC. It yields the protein CASSGSQGAHYGYTF.

CDR3 protein: CASSSGQGQETQYF. CDR3 nucleotides: TGTGCCAGCAGCTCGGGACAGGGACAAGAGACCCAGTACTTC. The rearrangement joins TRBV11-3 to TRBJ2-5; 9 bases match TRBD1. The germline gives CDR1 SGHNT, CDR2 YENEEA. With 4 bases clipped from V and 2 bases from J, the junction kept 2 bases outside the gene matches. CDR3 length: 14 amino acids.

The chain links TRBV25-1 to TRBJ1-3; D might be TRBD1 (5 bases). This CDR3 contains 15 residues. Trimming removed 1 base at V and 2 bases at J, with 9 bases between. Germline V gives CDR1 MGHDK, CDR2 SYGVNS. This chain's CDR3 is CASSELGGAGNTIYF. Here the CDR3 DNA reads TGTGCCAGCAGTGAATTGGGGGGGGCTGGAAACACCATATATTTT.

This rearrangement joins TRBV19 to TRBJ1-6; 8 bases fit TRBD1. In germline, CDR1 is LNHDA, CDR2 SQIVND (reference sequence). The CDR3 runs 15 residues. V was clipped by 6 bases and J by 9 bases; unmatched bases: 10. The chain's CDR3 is CASRQGDSGSSPLHF. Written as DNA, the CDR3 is TGTGCCAGTAGACAGGGGGACTCAGGGAGTTCACCCCTCCACTTT.

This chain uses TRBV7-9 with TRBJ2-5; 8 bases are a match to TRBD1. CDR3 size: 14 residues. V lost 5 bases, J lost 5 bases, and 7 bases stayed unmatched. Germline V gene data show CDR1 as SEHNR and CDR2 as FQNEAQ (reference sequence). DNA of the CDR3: TGTGCCAGCAGCCTCAGGGGGCTCGGGGAGACCCAGTACTTC. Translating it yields CASSLRGLGETQYF. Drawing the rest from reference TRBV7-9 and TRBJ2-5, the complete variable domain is DTGVSQNPRHKITKRGQNVTFRCDPISEHNRLYWYRQTLGQGPEFLTYFQNEAQLEKSRLLSDRFSAERPKGSFSTLEIQRTEQGDSAMYLCASSLRGLGETQYFGPGTRLLVL.

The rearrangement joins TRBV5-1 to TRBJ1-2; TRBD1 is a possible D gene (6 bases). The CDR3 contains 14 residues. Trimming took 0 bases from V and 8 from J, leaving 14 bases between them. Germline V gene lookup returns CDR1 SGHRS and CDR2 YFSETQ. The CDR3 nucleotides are TGCGCCAGCAGCTTGGTAGGGGGAACAGCCGGCTACACCTTC. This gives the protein CASSLVGGTAGYTF.